This TCR beta chain was sequenced in a study of technical replicates of blood from a few donors. Some clones are missing from TCRdb's copy, which holds only in-frame ones; the method was immunoSEQ multiplex PCR. Altogether more than 70,000 clones are present, roughly 96% being singletons, with the ten largest covering 0.2% to 0.25%. Germline V gives CDR1 SGHDN, CDR2 FVKESK. V lost 4 bases and J 2 bases, leaving 11 bases between the germline ends. This CDR3 has 14 residues. This TCR derives from a human donor in good health. Sequencing was done on a sample of T cells isolated from PBMCs. The rearrangement joins TRBV14 to TRBJ2-5, with D perhaps TRBD2 (6 bases). CDR3 in amino acids: CASSPRGRQETQYF. Here the CDR3 DNA reads TGTGCCAGCAGCCCTAGAGGGAGGCAAGAGACCCAGTACTTC.